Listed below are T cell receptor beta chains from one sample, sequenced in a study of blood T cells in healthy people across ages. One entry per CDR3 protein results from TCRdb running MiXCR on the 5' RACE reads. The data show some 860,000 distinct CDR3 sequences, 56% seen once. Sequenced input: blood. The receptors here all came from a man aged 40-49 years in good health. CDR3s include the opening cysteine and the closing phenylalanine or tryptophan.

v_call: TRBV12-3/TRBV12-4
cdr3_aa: CASNTDSGQPQHF

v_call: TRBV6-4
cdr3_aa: CASSGQGNTGELFF

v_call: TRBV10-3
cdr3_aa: CATLAGGSTDTQYF

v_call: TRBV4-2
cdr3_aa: CASSQTLAGNTGELFF

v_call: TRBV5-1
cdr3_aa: CASSLNPREEELFF

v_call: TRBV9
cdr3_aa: CASAPTGGETQYF

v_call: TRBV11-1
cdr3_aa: CASSSPRVVAEQFF

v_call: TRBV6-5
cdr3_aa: CASRGTLRETQYF

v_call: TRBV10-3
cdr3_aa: CAISESILGGRRDEQFF

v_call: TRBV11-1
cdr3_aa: CASSLKDEQYF

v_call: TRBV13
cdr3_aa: CASSPQNTGWGYTF

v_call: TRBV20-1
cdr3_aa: CSASGGIATDTQYF

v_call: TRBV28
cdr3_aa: CASSTNRPSGRQFF

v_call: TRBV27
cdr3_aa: CASSLLWGNSPLHF

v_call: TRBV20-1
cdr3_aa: CSASDPSTDTQYF

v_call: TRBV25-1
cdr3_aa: CASSAGLGRANTEAFF

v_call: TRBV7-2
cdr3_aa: CASSPRGAGGYEQYF

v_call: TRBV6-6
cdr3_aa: CASSYGSVIGGYEKLFF

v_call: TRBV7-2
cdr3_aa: CASSYSGWGTDTQYF

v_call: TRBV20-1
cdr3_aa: CSARGFWGLAGHNEQFF

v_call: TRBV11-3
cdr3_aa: CASSSGQVANNEQFF

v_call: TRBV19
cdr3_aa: CASSTYSGIGTDTQYF

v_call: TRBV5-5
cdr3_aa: CASSRFGSSYNEQFF

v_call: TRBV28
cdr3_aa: CASRSAAKSSGYTF

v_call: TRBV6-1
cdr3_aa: CASSEGGPGLAGNNEQFF

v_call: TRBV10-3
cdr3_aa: CAISAFTGAKNIQYF

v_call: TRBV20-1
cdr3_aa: CCAHRTSGGYEQYF

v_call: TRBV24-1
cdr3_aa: CATSASRDTQYF

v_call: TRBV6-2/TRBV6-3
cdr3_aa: CASTHHTGHLGDEQFF

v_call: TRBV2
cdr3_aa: CASRAQTNTGELFF

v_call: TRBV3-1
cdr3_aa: CASSRQGWTEAFF

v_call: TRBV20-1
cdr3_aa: CSARDRLTVNQPQHF

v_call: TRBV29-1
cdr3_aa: CSVAYLAGDYEQYF

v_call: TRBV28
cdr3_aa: CASSLYTPTGPAAFF

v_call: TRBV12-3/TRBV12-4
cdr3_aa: CASSLADLYGYTF

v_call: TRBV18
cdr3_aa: CASSPRTSGNSYNEQFF

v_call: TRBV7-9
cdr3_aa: CASSLATSGAETQYF

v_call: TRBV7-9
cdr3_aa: CANTGLLNTEAFF

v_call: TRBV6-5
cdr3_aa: CASSYVGAQFF

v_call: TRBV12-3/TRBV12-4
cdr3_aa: CASSLISGGNGYTF

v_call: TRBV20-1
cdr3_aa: CSALGLAGVGDTQYF

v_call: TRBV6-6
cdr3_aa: CASISGANEQFF

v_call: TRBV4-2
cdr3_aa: CASSHSPTGEASGANVLTF

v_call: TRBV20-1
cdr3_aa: CSARNSGTQNQPQHF

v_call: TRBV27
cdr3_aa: CASSFGRRGYYYEQYF

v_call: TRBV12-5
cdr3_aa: CASGLTGGGETQYF

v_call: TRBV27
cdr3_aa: CASSLSGHLAGYTF

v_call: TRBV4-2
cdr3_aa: CANSQGTKIGDTQYF

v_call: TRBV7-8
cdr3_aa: CASSLGVGQGERPQHF

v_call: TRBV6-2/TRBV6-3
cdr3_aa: CASSFTVGYGYTF

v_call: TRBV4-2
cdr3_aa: CASSQDAGTNTEAFF

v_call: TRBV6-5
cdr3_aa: CASSFGANTGNEQFF

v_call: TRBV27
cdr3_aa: CASIPSGLAGGMDEQYF

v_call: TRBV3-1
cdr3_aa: CASTENGARGRRETQYF

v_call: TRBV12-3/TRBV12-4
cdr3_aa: CASKTKTGDSQETQYF